This T cell receptor beta chain was sequenced for a study of blood T cell repertoires in COVID-19. Study-level background: The United States, Italy and Spain provided the acute and convalescent COVID-19 samples. PBMCs, B-cell-depleted T cells, or T cells were the source of the cDNA or gDNA that made up the material.

Per the original data handling: By means of reference gene primer amplification, nucleated cell counts were estimated. The assay was immunoSEQ multiplex PCR, and TCRdb's table has in-frame clones only and misses some. V, J and clone size are those of that table, while D and trimming were read from the DNA. The repertoire holds about 220,000 clones, with approximately 85% as singletons. The V gene lost 2 bases and the J gene lost 5 bases, with 13 bases spanning the gap. Looked up from germline, CDR1 is MNHEY and CDR2 is SVGEGT. The CDR3 covers 15 residues. The J gene is TRBJ1-3, the V gene TRBV6-2 or TRBV6-3; perhaps TRBD1 as D (6 bases). The receptor's source is an older woman with COVID-19, enrolled during active disease. The source material was peripheral blood. The chain's CDR3 is CASSYGDTARNTIYF. The CDR3 bases are TGTGCCAGCAGTTACGGGGACACGGCGCGAAACACCATATATTTT.